This T cell receptor beta chain stems from a study of T-cell memory formation after mild COVID-19. Study context: TCR clusters were mostly confined to one donor each.

Findings and caveats of the study: Some clones that responded were present in memory (sampled pre-infection), which suggests cross-reactive memory joined. Day 15 to 85 contractors were CD4/CD8 balanced; later expanders leaned CD4+.

This clonotype came up a few times. Its antigen is not known. The CDR3 is 16 residues long. Trimming cost V 4 bases and J 5 bases, with 17 bases left between them. TCRdb re-called the 5' RACE reads through MiXCR, storing one row per CDR3 protein. The table includes some 130,000 distinct CDR3 sequences, about 16% detected once. V gene TRBV12-3 or TRBV12-4 combines with J gene TRBJ1-4; D may be TRBD1 (5 bases). Sequencing input: PBMCs or a T cell subset sorted from them (not recorded which). The receptor was isolated from an adult woman who had mild COVID-19 (a few samples of this study predate the infection). Cell type and time point are not known. The CDR3 protein is CASSSHTVGVNEKLFF. The DNA of the CDR3 is TGTGCCAGCAGTTCCCATACCGTAGGGGTGAATGAAAAACTGTTTTTT.